The TCR beta chain under discussion was sequenced for a study of T cell responses to AZD1222 COVID-19 vaccine. Study background: Second doses at about 4 or about 12 weeks were pooled.

Germline V lookup: CDR1 SGHRS, CDR2 YFSETQ. Trimming took off 0 bases at V and 2 bases at J, with 16 bases between the two ends. The CDR3 totals 17 residues. TCRdb's table, derived via immunoSEQ multiplex PCR, lists solely in-frame clones and lacks some. The table shows 85,000 to 110,000 clones, with roughly 87% occurring only once. Study-wide results and limits: White British ancestry dominated among donors, who included more females, and clonal diversity was possibly underestimated. Just five to seven people given AZD1222 tested seropositive at baseline. The CD4 TCRs associated with vaccination extended across spike and predominated at 160-218 and 743-854.

Comment on this clone: What it binds is unknown.

The chain links TRBV5-1 to TRBJ2-3; no firm D call. The sample in question was peripheral blood, obtained on day 0 of AZD1222 vaccination. This TCR was recovered from an adult in good health. The CDR3 nucleotides are TGCGCCAGCAGCTTGGCCGAGGCTAGGTTAAACACAGATACGCAGTATTTT. Protein sequence: CASSLAEARLNTDTQYF.